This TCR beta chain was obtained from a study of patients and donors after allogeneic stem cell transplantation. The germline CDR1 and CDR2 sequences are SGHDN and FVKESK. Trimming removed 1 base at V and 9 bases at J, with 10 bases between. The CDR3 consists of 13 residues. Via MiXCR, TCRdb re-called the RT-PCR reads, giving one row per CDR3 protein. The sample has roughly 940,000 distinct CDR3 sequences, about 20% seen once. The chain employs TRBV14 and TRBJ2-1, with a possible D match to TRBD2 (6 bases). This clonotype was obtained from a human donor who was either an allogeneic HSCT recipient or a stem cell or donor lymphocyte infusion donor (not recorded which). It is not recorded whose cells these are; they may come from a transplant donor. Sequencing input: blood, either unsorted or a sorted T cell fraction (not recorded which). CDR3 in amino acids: CASSQGYGSEQFF. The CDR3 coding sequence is TGTGCCAGCAGCCAAGGTTACGGGAGTGAGCAGTTCTTC.